A single sample is the source of the 13 T cell receptor beta chains below, sequenced in a study of blood T cells in healthy people across ages. The authors ran a second PCR of 7 to 11 cycles using a sample-barcoded 5' primer and a J-beta primer mix. Each CDR3 protein is one row after TCRdb ran MiXCR on the 5' RACE reads. The sample consists of approximately 730,000 distinct CDR3 sequences, approximately 39% of them appearing once. The sequencing input was blood. The origin of the receptors is a woman in her fifties or sixties in good health.

J is TRBJ2-2 and V is TRBV12-5; the match to TRBD2 covers 9 bases. From germline, CDR1 is LGHNT and CDR2 FRNRAP. V shed 3 bases and J 7 bases; nucleotides not matched to a gene: 6. There are 15 residues in the CDR3. CDR3 coding DNA: TGTGCTAGTGGTTTCTTAGCGGGAGTAAACGGGGAGCTGTTTTTT. It translates to CASGFLAGVNGELFF.

The J gene is TRBJ2-2, the V gene TRBV12-3 or TRBV12-4; 7 bases align to TRBD1. J was trimmed by 2 bases and V by 4 bases; bases with no gene match: 7. The length of the CDR3 is 16 residues. This chain's CDR3 is CASSSTGAPNTGELFF. The DNA of the CDR3 is TGTGCCAGCAGTTCTACAGGGGCACCCAACACCGGGGAGCTGTTTTTT.

The CDR3 coding sequence is TGTGCCAGCAGCCCCCCTCGGTCAGAGGGCAAAGAGACCCAGTACTTC. As protein: CASSPPRSEGKETQYF. The V call is TRBV7-9, the J call TRBJ2-5, with D possibly TRBD2 on 5 matching bases. The ends were cut back, 5 bases at V and 3 bases at J, with 19 bases in the middle. Per germline, CDR1 SEHNR and CDR2 FQNEAQ (reference sequence). This CDR3 region has 16 residues.

The V call is TRBV27, the J call TRBJ2-4; TRBD1 is a possible D gene (6 bases). Gene TRBJ2-5 matches the end of the DNA better, so the J call may be wrong. The germline CDR1 and CDR2 sequences are MNHEY and SMNVEV (reference sequence). CDR3 length: 12 residues. CDR3 sequence (DNA): TGTGCCAGCAGTGACAGGAGGGAGACCCAGTACTTC. It translates to CASSDRRETQYF.

This chain links TRBV5-6 with TRBJ2-1; 11 bases fit TRBD2. CDR1 is SGHDT, CDR2 YYEEEE, per germline. Unmatched junction bases numbered 2, after V lost 4 bases and J lost 8 bases. CDR3 length: 13 residues. CDR3 protein: CASSLTSGDEQFF. CDR3 nucleotides: TGTGCCAGCAGCCTGACTAGCGGGGATGAGCAGTTCTTC.

The table lists this clonotype with a few counts. The rearrangement joins TRBV12-3 or TRBV12-4 to TRBJ2-5; 9 bases map to TRBD1. The CDR3 spans 18 residues. V lost 5 bases, J lost 2 bases, and 15 bases stayed unmatched. Here the CDR3 reads CASSLQDRGDQRQETQYF. CDR3 DNA: TGTGCCAGCAGTCTACAGGACAGGGGCGACCAAAGGCAAGAGACCCAGTACTTC.

This clonotype was observed a handful of times. The chain is built from TRBV10-3 and TRBJ2-3; a possible D gene is TRBD1 (5 bases). Germline CDR1 and CDR2: ENHRY and SYGVKD. The V end lost 3 bases, the J end lost 2 bases, and 12 bases lay between the germline ends. This CDR3 is built from 15 residues. CDR3 in amino acids: CAISDGAASTDTQYF. The DNA for the CDR3 is TGTGCCATCAGTGATGGGGCGGCATCCACAGATACGCAGTATTTT.

This clonotype was counted only a few times. This rearrangement joins TRBV10-3 to TRBJ2-1, with 12 bases lining up with TRBD1. The V and J ends lost 3 bases and 7 bases, in that order; junction bases with no gene match: 16. This CDR3 contains 19 residues. The V gene's germline CDR1 is ENHRY and CDR2 SYGVKD. The CDR3 loop reads CAISDFVKTGQGAENEQFF. DNA of the CDR3: TGTGCCATCAGTGATTTCGTTAAAACGGGACAGGGGGCAGAGAATGAGCAGTTCTTC.

J is TRBJ2-5 and V is TRBV20-1; the D gene is possibly TRBD1 (5 bases). Germline loops: CDR1 DFQATT, CDR2 SNEGSKA (reference sequence). The CDR3 has 13 residues. V dropped 1 base and J dropped 2 bases, with 8 bases sitting between them. Here the CDR3 DNA reads TGCAGTGCTAGAGGCCCAGGGCAAGAGACCCAGTACTTC. The encoded protein is CSARGPGQETQYF.

The J gene is TRBJ2-1, the V gene TRBV5-1; 8 nucleotides agree with TRBD2. The CDR3 loop spans 17 amino acids. The V segment lost 4 bases and the J segment 5 bases; nucleotides outside the gene matches: 14. The V gene's germline CDR1 is SGHRS and CDR2 YFSETQ. CDR3 nucleotide sequence: TGCGCCAGCAGCCTACCGGCGGCCAGCGGGGGTAACAATGAGCAGTTCTTC. The encoded protein is CASSLPAASGGNNEQFF.

The chain employs TRBV24-1 and TRBJ2-4; TRBD2 matches at 8 bases. The J call may be mistaken, given a closer DNA end match to TRBJ2-5. This CDR3 comprises 14 residues. Germline-derived CDR1 and CDR2 are KGHDR and SFDVKD. The CDR3 sequence is CATSDVAGGETQYF. In nucleotides, the CDR3 is TGTGCCACCAGTGATGTGGCGGGAGGAGAGACCCAGTACTTC.

The chain carries TRBV10-3 and TRBJ1-5; D is unresolved. The CDR3 loop spans 13 amino acids. CDR1 ENHRY and CDR2 SYGVKD come from the germline V gene. Trimming removed 1 base at V and 5 bases at J, with 6 bases between. CDR3 in DNA: TGTGCCATCAGTGAGTACAGAGATCAGCCCCAGCATTTT. Translation: CAISEYRDQPQHF.

The chain recombines TRBV10-3 with TRBJ1-2; 9 bases match TRBD1. V shed 9 bases and J 5 bases; nucleotides not matched to a gene: 7. This CDR3 is built from 13 residues. Per germline, CDR1 ENHRY and CDR2 SYGVKD. CDR3 residues: CAIGQGIGYGYTF. Here the CDR3 DNA reads TGTGCCATTGGACAGGGGATAGGATATGGCTACACCTTC.